The source of this T cell receptor beta chain is a study of shared clonotypes between healthy human individuals (dated by TCRdb to the early 2020s). Context from the whole study: A few men and a couple of women, aged 18 to 49 years, made up the cohort. For each donor, three plates each were used for CD4 naive and CD4 memory, two plates were used for CD8 naive, and one plate was used for CD8 memory. The study deeply sequenced blood TCR repertoires of five healthy adults to estimate repertoire size and the extent of clonotype sharing between individuals. To increase sequencing depth and limit assay-specific biases, different laboratories used diverse techniques to prepare libraries and sequence TCR repertoires. Each donor's leukapheresis produced roughly between about 0.85 and 10 billion PBMCs. Paper-wide results and their limitations: Because the study included only a small number of donors, the genetic and exposure-history diversity represented was limited. Across a few donors, 5% to 6% of naive CD4, approximately 3.5% of naive CD8, roughly 2.3% of memory CD4, and approximately 0.4% of memory CD8 clonotypes were shared. Clonotypes shared by all four sorted-subset donors showed higher generation probabilities than non-shared clonotypes. Rarefaction of sorted-subset datasets indicated incomplete sequencing despite the large sequencing depth. Naive subsets generally had larger estimated clonotype richness than memory subsets did. Pairwise subsampling led to the expectation that sequencing depth would affect the degree of clonotype sharing among donors. Sampling was limited to blood, and TCR repertoires in tissue likely differ from TCR repertoires in blood.

Using the deep immunoSEQ assay, multiplex PCR amplified TCR CDR3 regions from genomic DNA. Extracted genomic DNA from each cell subset was spread evenly across all wells of several immunoSEQ 96-well plates, with each plate serving as a replicate. For sorted subsets, approximately 190 ng genomic DNA, equal to tens of thousands of T cell genomes, was loaded into each replicate PCR. The purified libraries were quantified using a Qubit 3.0 fluorometer, sized with a Bioanalyzer 2100, and then quantified again using the KAPA Library Quantification kit. Every immunoSEQ 96-well plate was sequenced on a separate single-read 150-cycle Illumina NextSeq 550 flow cell. Under the source paper's analysis protocol: Because only junctional sequences without quality scores were contained in the immunoSEQ output, filtering matching that applied to full-length reads could not be performed. Sequences were annotated with PyIR, a Python wrapper for IgBLAST v1.9, and V/J genes and CDR3 were assigned using IMGT germline references. Any read was removed if the V/J assignment was weak (E-value above 1e-6), the CDR3 was missing, or the read contained stop codons, out-of-frame junctions, or ambiguous translated residues. V3J clonotypes were defined as sequences sharing an identical inferred V gene, J gene, and CDR3 amino acid sequence. To compute the percentage overlap between repertoires, the number of shared unique clonotypes was divided by the size of the smaller repertoire. Repertoire richness was assessed with RTK rarefaction, the Chao1 estimator, and Recon v2.1 estimates of unobserved clonotypes. OLGA was used to compute generation probabilities for all TCRbeta clonotypes that the gDNA method yielded from a few donors. In TCRdb, the immuneACCESS table is reduced to in-frame sequences with V and J assigned. These tables do not hold every clone; where another copy was compared, an unresolved V gene accounts for under half, and the others remain unexplained. That table is the source of V, J and clone size, and D and trimming were worked out from the DNA. For this sample the table gives approximately 720,000 clones, of which 92% were detected only once. In total, the top ten clones hold roughly 22% of the sample.

CD8 naive samples were CD45RO-negative cells positively selected for CCR7, giving a CD45RA+CCR7+ population that excluded TemRA cells. Donors were healthy HIV-negative adults with no recently reported acute infections or vaccinations. Every donor was a Caucasian adult living in Nashville, Tennessee, USA. After blood collection by leukapheresis, PBMCs were isolated using Ficoll-Histopaque density gradient centrifugation and then cryopreserved in the vapor phase of liquid nitrogen. Purity and quantity of every magnetically sorted T cell population were checked by analytical flow cytometry. From each sorted fraction, genomic DNA was isolated and quantified by UV absorbance on a Nanodrop 2000c. About this clone: Its antigen is currently not known. No qualities accompany the bases; no much larger clone lies one base away. The same CDR3 also results from other DNA sequences found in this sample.

The TCR sequence derives from a man aged 30 to 39 in good health. Material for sequencing was naive CD8+ T cells sorted from blood. Interpreted using the paper, the cell subset or site label stands for: CD45RA+CCR7+.

The DNA sequence follows: TGCAGCGTTGCTCTGATGAACACTGAAGCTTTCTTT. The encoded protein is CSVALMNTEAFF. The V and J genes are TRBV29-1 and TRBJ1-1, with no D gene named confidently. V lost 4 bases and J lost 0 bases; the stretch between them is 6 bases long. Counted from cysteine to phenylalanine, this CDR3 has 12 amino acids. Of the read, only the CDR3 DNA is kept; its 36 bases are in frame from base 1. CDR1 SQVTM and CDR2 ANQGSEA are derived from the germline V gene. Outside the CDR3, residues come from the reference TRBV29-1 and TRBJ1-1 proteins, so the full variable domain is: SAVISQKPSRDICQRGTSLTIQCQVDSQVTMMFWYRQQPGQSLTLIATANQGSEATYESGFVIDKFPISRPNLTFSTLTVSNMSPEDSSIYLCSVALMNTEAFFGQGTRLTVV.